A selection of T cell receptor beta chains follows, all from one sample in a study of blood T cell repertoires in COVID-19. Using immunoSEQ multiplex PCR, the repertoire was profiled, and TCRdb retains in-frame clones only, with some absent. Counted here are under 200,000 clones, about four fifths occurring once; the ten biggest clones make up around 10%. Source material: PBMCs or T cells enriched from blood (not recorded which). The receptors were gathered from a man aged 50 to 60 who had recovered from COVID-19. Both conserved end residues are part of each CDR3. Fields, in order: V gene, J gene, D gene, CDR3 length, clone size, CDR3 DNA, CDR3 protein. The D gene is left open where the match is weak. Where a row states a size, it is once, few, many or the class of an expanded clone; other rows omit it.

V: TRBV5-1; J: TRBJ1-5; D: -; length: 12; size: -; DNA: TGCGCCAGCAGCTTGGTCGTTCAGCCCCAGCATTTT; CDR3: CASSLVVQPQHF
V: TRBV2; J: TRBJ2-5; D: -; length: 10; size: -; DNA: TGTGCCAGTTTACGAGGGACCCAGTACTTC; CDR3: CASLRGTQYF
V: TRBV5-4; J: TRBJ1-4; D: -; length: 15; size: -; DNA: TGTGCCAGCAGCCGAAGGACACCAACTAATGAAAAACTGTTTTTT; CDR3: CASSRRTPTNEKLFF
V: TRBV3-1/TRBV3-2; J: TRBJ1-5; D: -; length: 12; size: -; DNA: TGTGCCAGCAGCCAAGACTTCGGGCCCCAGCATTTT; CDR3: CASSQDFGPQHF
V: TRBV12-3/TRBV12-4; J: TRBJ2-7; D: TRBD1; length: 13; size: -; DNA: TGTGCCAGCACCGTGTACAGGGGAAGGGAGCAGTACTTC; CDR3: CASTVYRGREQYF
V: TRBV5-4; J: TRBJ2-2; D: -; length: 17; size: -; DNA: TGTGCCAGCGTCTTAACCGGGACACCTGCGAACACCGGGGAGCTGTTTTTT; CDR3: CASVLTGTPANTGELFF
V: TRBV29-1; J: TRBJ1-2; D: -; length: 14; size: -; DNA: TGCAGCGTTGAAGATTGGCGGGGGAACTATGGCTACACCTTC; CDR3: CSVEDWRGNYGYTF
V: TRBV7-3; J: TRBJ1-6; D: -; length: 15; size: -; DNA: TGTGCCAGCAGCCCCAGCGGTAGCTATAATTCACCCCTCCACTTT; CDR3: CASSPSGSYNSPLHF
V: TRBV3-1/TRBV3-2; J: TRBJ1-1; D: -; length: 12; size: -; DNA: TGTGCCAGCAAGGGGGTGAACACTGAAGCTTTCTTT; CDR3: CASKGVNTEAFF
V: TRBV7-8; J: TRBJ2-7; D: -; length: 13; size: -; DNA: TGTGCCAGCAGCTCGACTAGCTCCTACGAGCAGTACTTC; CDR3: CASSSTSSYEQYF
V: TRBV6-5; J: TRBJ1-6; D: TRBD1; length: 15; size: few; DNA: TGTGCCAGCAGCTACGCAGGGGGCGGGGATTCACCCCTCCACTTT; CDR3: CASSYAGGGDSPLHF
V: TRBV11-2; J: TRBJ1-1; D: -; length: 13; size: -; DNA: TGTGCCAGCAGCTTAAGACAGTACACTGAAGCTTTCTTT; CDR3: CASSLRQYTEAFF
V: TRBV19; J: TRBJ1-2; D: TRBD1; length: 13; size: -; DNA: TGTGCCAGTAGTAACGGACAGGGCAGAGGCTACACCTTC; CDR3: CASSNGQGRGYTF
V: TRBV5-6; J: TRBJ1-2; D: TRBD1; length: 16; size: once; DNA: TGTGCCAGCAGCCCTAACCAAGGGACAGTGCACTATGGCTACACCTTC; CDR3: CASSPNQGTVHYGYTF
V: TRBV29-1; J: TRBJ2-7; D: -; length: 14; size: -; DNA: TGCAGCGTTGAGTCTGGGGCCGGAATCTACGAGCAGTACTTC; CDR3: CSVESGAGIYEQYF
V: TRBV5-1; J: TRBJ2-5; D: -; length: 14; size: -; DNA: TGCGCCAGCAGCTTGTCACAGGACCAAGAGACCCAGTACTTC; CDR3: CASSLSQDQETQYF
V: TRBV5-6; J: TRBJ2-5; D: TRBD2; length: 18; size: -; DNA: TGTGCCAGCAGCTTGGCCGCTACTAGCGGACCCCGGGAGGAGACCCAGTACTTC; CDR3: CASSLAATSGPREETQYF
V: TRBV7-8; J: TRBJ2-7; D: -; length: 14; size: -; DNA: TGTGCCAGCAGCTTAGTAACCGGCTCCTACGAGCAGTACTTC; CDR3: CASSLVTGSYEQYF
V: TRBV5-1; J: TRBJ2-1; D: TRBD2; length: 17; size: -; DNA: TGCGCCAGCAGCCCGACCGGACTAGCGGGGGGATACAATGAGCAGTTCTTC; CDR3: CASSPTGLAGGYNEQFF
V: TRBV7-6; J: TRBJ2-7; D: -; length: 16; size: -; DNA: TGTGCCAGCAGCTTAGCGCCTAAGGCGGGCCGGGCCGAGCAGTACTTC; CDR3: CASSLAPKAGRAEQYF
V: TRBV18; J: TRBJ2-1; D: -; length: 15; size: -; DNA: TGTGCCAGCTCACCTCGGGGGAGCTCCTACAATGAGCAGTTCTTC; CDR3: CASSPRGSSYNEQFF
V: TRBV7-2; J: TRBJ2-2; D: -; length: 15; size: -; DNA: TGTGCCAGCAGCTTATCCGAACTTCCCCCCGGGGAGCTGTTTTTT; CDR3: CASSLSELPPGELFF
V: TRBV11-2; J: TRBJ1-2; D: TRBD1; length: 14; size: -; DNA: TGTGCCAGCAGCTTAGATCCGACAGGGTCCGGCTACACCTTC; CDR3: CASSLDPTGSGYTF
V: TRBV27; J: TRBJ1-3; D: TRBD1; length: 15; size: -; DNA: TGTGCCAGCAGCCCCTTAGCAGGGGGCTGGAACACCATATATTTT; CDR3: CASSPLAGGWNTIYF
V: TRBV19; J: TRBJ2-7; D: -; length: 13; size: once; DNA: TGTGCCAGTAGTCCCCTCCGCGCTGACGAGCAGTACTTC; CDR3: CASSPLRADEQYF
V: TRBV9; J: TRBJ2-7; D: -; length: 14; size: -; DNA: TGTGCCAGCAGCGTAGACCCAGGCGGGGACGAGCAGTACTTC; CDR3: CASSVDPGGDEQYF
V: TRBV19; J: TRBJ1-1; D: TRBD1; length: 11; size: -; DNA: TGTGCCAGCAGGGGGTCGCTTCAAGCTTTCTTT; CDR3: CASRGSLQAFF
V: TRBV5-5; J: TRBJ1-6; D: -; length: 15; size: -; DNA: TGTGCCAGCAGCTTGACTATTTTGGATAATTCACCCCTCCACTTT; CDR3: CASSLTILDNSPLHF
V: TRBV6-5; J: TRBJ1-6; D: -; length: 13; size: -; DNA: TGTGCCAGCACGCCCGGGCAGGGTTCACCCCTCCACTTT; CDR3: CASTPGQGSPLHF
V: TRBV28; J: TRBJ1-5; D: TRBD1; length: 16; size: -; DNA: TGTGCCAGCAGTTTCGGAACAGGGGGCTTGAATCAGCCCCAGCATTTT; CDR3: CASSFGTGGLNQPQHF
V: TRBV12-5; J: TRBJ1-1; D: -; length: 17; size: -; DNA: TGTGCTAGTGGTTTGGTTAGGTGGGCTAAACCCCTCCAGGAAGCTTTCTTT; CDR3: CASGLVRWAKPLQEAFF
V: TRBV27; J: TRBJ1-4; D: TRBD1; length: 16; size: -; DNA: TGTGCCAGCAGTCCGGGACAGGGACCTCGAAATGAAAAACTGTTTTTT; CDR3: CASSPGQGPRNEKLFF
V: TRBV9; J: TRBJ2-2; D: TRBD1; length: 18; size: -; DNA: TGTGCCAGCAGCTCTAAGTTCCGACAGGGGGCTGTTACCGGGGAGCTGTTTTTT; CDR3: CASSSKFRQGAVTGELFF
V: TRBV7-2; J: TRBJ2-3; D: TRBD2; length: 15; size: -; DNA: TGTGCCAGCAGCTTAGCCAGCGGGGGGGCAGATACGCAGTATTTT; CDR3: CASSLASGGADTQYF
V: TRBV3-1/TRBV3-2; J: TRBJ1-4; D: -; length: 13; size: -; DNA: TGTGCCAGCAGCCCAGGGACTAATGAAAAACTGTTTTTT; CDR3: CASSPGTNEKLFF
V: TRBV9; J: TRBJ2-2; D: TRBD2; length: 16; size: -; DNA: TGTGCCAGCAGCGTAGAGGCGGGAGAAAGCACCGGGGAGCTGTTTTTT; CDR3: CASSVEAGESTGELFF
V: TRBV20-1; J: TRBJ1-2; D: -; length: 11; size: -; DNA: TGCAGTGCGAGGTCGGTCTATGGCTACACCTTC; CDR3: CSARSVYGYTF
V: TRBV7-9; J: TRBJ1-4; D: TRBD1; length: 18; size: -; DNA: TGTGCCAGCAGCTTATGGGGACAGGGGGCGCGAACTAATGAAAAACTGTTTTTT; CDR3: CASSLWGQGARTNEKLFF
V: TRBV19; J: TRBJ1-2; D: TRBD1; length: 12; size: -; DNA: TGTGCCAGTAAGACAGGGAACTATGGCTACACCTTC; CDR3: CASKTGNYGYTF
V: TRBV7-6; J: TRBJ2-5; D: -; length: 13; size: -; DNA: TGTGCCAGCAGTTCAACAGGCCCGGGGACCCAGTACTTC; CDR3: CASSSTGPGTQYF